The rows below give T cell receptor beta chains drawn from one sample of a study of T-cell reconstitution after alpha-beta-depleted transplantation in children. TCRdb recomputed calls from the PCR reads with MiXCR, one row per CDR3 protein. The sample lists some 440,000 distinct CDR3 sequences, around 16% occurring once. The input for sequencing was PBMCs, mostly from graft donor cells, taken 360 days after TCRalphabeta/CD19-depleted stem cell transplant. The receptor source for this set is a boy under two years old who had a stem cell transplant for Wiskott-Aldrich syndrome, so the T cells may come from the graft donor. The CDR3 runs from the conserved cysteine through the conserved F or W. Each record gives: V gene, CDR3 length, D gene, J gene, CDR3 protein. A D gene is named only where the DNA matches it firmly.

v_gene: TRBV28; len: 15; d_gene: TRBD1; j_gene: TRBJ1-1; CDR3aa: CASSLRDRGNTEAFF
v_gene: TRBV28; len: 11; d_gene: .; j_gene: TRBJ2-7; CDR3aa: CASSLEVEQYF
v_gene: TRBV4-1; len: 13; d_gene: .; j_gene: TRBJ1-1; CDR3aa: CASRRQSNTEAFF
v_gene: TRBV30; len: 16; d_gene: TRBD2; j_gene: TRBJ2-5; CDR3aa: CAWSVVYSGSLKTQYF
v_gene: TRBV28; len: 13; d_gene: .; j_gene: TRBJ1-2; CDR3aa: CASSLSVDYGYTF
v_gene: TRBV5-1; len: 16; d_gene: .; j_gene: TRBJ2-7; CDR3aa: CASSLDGAGLAYEQYF
v_gene: TRBV15; len: 16; d_gene: .; j_gene: TRBJ2-2; CDR3aa: CATSREITGNTGELFF
v_gene: TRBV5-1; len: 15; d_gene: TRBD1; j_gene: TRBJ2-5; CDR3aa: CASSPGTGGSETQYF
v_gene: TRBV30; len: 15; d_gene: TRBD2; j_gene: TRBJ2-2; CDR3aa: CASPTSGRVPGELFF
v_gene: TRBV7-2; len: 17; d_gene: TRBD2; j_gene: TRBJ2-1; CDR3aa: CASSLGSSGKFYNEQFF
v_gene: TRBV20-1; len: 13; d_gene: .; j_gene: TRBJ2-7; CDR3aa: CSALVQNAYEQYF
v_gene: TRBV7-2; len: 13; d_gene: .; j_gene: TRBJ1-1; CDR3aa: CASSFEGVTEAFF
v_gene: TRBV11-2; len: 15; d_gene: TRBD2; j_gene: TRBJ2-1; CDR3aa: CASSVGTRQSDEQFF
v_gene: TRBV19; len: 15; d_gene: .; j_gene: TRBJ1-5; CDR3aa: CASSIRGLGNQPQHF
v_gene: TRBV5-1; len: 17; d_gene: .; j_gene: TRBJ2-1; CDR3aa: CASSPDLRAVRVNEQFF
v_gene: TRBV7-9; len: 16; d_gene: TRBD1; j_gene: TRBJ2-4; CDR3aa: CASSYNDRGRRGDQYF
v_gene: TRBV20-1; len: 12; d_gene: .; j_gene: TRBJ1-1; CDR3aa: CSGVEGNTEAFF
v_gene: TRBV3-1; len: 14; d_gene: .; j_gene: TRBJ1-2; CDR3aa: CASSQSRSNYGYTF
v_gene: TRBV5-6; len: 14; d_gene: .; j_gene: TRBJ1-5; CDR3aa: CASSFKGYNQPQHF
v_gene: TRBV29-1; len: 13; d_gene: .; j_gene: TRBJ1-1; CDR3aa: CSVGHPANTEAFF
v_gene: TRBV20-1; len: 15; d_gene: .; j_gene: TRBJ2-5; CDR3aa: CSASRRWLAEETQYF
v_gene: TRBV6-5; len: 15; d_gene: .; j_gene: TRBJ2-7; CDR3aa: CASSYVPASSLEQYF
v_gene: TRBV12-3/TRBV12-4; len: 18; d_gene: TRBD2; j_gene: TRBJ2-7; CDR3aa: CASSLVASGAGPSYEQYF